This T cell receptor beta chain was observed in a study of T cell responses to AZD1222 COVID-19 vaccine. This table comes from immunoSEQ multiplex PCR, and its TCRdb copy is limited to in-frame clones, with some not included. The table lists around 180,000 clones, 88% of them singletons. A word on this clone: No antigen is known for it.

Study-wide results and caveats: Regions 160-218 and 743-854 dominated among vaccine-associated CD4 TCRs spanning spike.

The germline CDR1 and CDR2 sequences are SGHRS and YFSETQ. CDR3 length: 14 amino acids. Deletions cut 0 bases from V and 5 bases from J, with 11 bases between. This clonotype originated in an adult in good health. The chain links TRBV5-1 to TRBJ2-5; unclear D gene. The sequencing used peripheral blood, collected on day 0 of AZD1222 vaccination. The CDR3 sequence is CASSLEGTSETQYF. DNA of the CDR3: TGCGCCAGCAGCTTGGAGGGTACCTCGGAGACCCAGTACTTC.